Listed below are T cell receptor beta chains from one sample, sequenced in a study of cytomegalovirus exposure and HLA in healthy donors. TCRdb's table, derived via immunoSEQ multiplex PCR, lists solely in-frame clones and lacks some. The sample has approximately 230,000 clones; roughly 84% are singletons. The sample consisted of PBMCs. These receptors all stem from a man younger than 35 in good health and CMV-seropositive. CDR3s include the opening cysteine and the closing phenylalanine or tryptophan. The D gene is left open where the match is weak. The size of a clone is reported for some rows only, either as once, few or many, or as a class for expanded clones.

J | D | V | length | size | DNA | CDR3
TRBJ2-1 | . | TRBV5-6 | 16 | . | TGTGCCAGCAGACCTTTTTGGGGAGATCTGTACAATGAGCAGTTCTTC | CASRPFWGDLYNEQFF
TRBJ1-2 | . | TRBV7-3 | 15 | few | TGTGCCAGCAGCTTAAGGGGTGATAGGGGATATGGCTACACCTTC | CASSLRGDRGYGYTF
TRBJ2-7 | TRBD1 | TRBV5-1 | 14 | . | TGCGCCAGCAAAACAGGGGCGGAGAACTACGAGCAGTACTTC | CASKTGAENYEQYF
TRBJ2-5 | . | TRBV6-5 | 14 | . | TGTGCCAGCAGTTACGGGACTCTCCAAGAGACCCAGTACTTC | CASSYGTLQETQYF
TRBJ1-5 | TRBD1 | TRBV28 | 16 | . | TGTGCCAGCAGGCCGGACAGGGGATATAGCAATCAGCCCCAGCATTTT | CASRPDRGYSNQPQHF
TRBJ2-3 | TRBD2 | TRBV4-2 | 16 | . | TGTGCCAGCACCCCCGGGACTAGCGGGAGCCCAGATACGCAGTATTTT | CASTPGTSGSPDTQYF
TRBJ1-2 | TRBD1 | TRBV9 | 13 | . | TGTGCCAGCAGCGCGGGACAGGGAAGCGGCTACACCTTC | CASSAGQGSGYTF
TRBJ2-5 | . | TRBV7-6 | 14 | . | TGTGCCAGCAGCTTAGTGACAGCGAGCGAGACCCAGTACTTC | CASSLVTASETQYF
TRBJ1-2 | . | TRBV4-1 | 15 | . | TGCGCCAGCAGCCGACGGGGAGGTACCCTCTATGGCTACACCTTC | CASSRRGGTLYGYTF
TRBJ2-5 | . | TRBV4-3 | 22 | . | TGCGCCAGCAGCCAAGATCCTGTAGGGACAGGGGTGGGTAGCGGGAGTAGAGAGACCCAGTACTTC | CASSQDPVGTGVGSGSRETQYF
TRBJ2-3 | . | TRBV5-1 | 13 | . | TGCGCCAGCAGGGAACAGCGCACAGATACGCAGTATTTT | CASREQRTDTQYF
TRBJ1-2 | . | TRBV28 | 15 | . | TGTGCCAGCAGACCTGCCAGGGTAGCTAACTATGGCTACACCTTC | CASRPARVANYGYTF
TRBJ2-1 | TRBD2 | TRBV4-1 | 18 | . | TGCGCCAGCAGCCAAGGGCTAGCGGGAGGGCGTTCGTACAATGAGCAGTTCTTC | CASSQGLAGGRSYNEQFF
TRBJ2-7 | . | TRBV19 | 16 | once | TGTGCCAGTGCCCAGGAGAACAGGCTCCGCTCCTACGAGCAGTACTTC | CASAQENRLRSYEQYF
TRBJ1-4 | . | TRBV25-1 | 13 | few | TGTGCCAGCAGTGTACCTGGGGTGGAAAAACTGTTTTTT | CASSVPGVEKLFF
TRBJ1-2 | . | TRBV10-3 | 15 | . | TGTGCCATCAGTGATTTTGCCAGTACAAACTATGGCTACACCTTC | CAISDFASTNYGYTF
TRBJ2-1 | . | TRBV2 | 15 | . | TGTGCCAGCAGTTCTACAGGGTTTTCCTACAATGAGCAGTTCTTC | CASSSTGFSYNEQFF
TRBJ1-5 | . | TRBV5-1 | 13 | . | TGCGCCAGCAGCTTGGCGCCGAATCAGCCCCAGCATTTT | CASSLAPNQPQHF
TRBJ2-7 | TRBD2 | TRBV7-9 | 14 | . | TGTGCCAGCAGCTTAGTAGCGGGAGGGCGCGAGCAGTACTTC | CASSLVAGGREQYF
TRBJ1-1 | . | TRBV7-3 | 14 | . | TGTGCCAGCAGCGTTCAGGGAGAAGGGACTGAAGCTTTCTTT | CASSVQGEGTEAFF
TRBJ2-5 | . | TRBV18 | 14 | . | TGTGCCAGCTCCCAAGCGGGCCGGAGGGAGACCCAGTACTTC | CASSQAGRRETQYF
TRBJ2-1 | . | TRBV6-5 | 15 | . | TGTGCCAGCAGTTACGCACTACTAGGGAATGATGAGCAGTTCTTC | CASSYALLGNDEQFF
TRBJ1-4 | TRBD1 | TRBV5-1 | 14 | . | TGCGCCAGCGCCACCGGACAGGGGGCGGAAAAACTGTTTTTT | CASATGQGAEKLFF
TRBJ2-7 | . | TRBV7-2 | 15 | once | TGTGCCAGCAGACTAATCGGGACACCTATCTACGAGCAGTACTTC | CASRLIGTPIYEQYF
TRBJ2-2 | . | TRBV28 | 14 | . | TGTGCCAGCAGGACCGGGACGAACACCGGGGAGCTGTTTTTT | CASRTGTNTGELFF
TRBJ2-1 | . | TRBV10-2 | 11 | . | TGCGCCAGCAGTGAGTTTGGAGAGCAGTTCTTC | CASSEFGEQFF
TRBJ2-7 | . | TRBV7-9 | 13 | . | TGTGCCAGCAGCTCCTACAGGGCCCACGAGCAGTACTTC | CASSSYRAHEQYF
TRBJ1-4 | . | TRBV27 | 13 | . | TGTGCCAGCAGTTTATTAGGGTTGGGAAAACTGTTTTTT | CASSLLGLGKLFF
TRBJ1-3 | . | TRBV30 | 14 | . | TGTGCCTGGAGTAAAGGGGTGATCCCGAACACCATATATTTT | CAWSKGVIPNTIYF
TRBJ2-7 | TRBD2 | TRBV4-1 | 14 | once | TGCGCCAGCAGCCGGACTAGCGGGTACTACGAGCAGTACTTC | CASSRTSGYYEQYF
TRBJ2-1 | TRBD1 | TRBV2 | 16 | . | TGTGCCAGCAGTCCGAACCTACACCACAGGGGAAATGAGCAGTTCTTC | CASSPNLHHRGNEQFF
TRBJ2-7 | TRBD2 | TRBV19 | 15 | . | TGTGCCAGTACTTGGGCAGCGGGATTCTCCTACGAGCAGTACTTC | CASTWAAGFSYEQYF
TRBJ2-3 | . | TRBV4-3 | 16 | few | TGCGCCAGCAGCCATGAACACTCACTAGCAGCTGATACGCAGTATTTT | CASSHEHSLAADTQYF
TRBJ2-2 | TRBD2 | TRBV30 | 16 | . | TGTGCCTGGACTAGCGGGGCCTGGGGAGGCACCGGGGAGCTGTTTTTT | CAWTSGAWGGTGELFF
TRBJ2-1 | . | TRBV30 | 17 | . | TGTGCCTGGAGTGTACTCGGGAGCAGCCCCCCCTACAATGAGCAGTTCTTC | CAWSVLGSSPPYNEQFF
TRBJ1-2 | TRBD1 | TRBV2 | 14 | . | TGTGCCAGCAGTGATCAGGGGGTGTACTATGGCTACACCTTC | CASSDQGVYYGYTF
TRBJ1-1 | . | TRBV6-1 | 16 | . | TGTGCCAGCAGTGAAGCCCCCTACGAGAGGAACACTGAAGCTTTCTTT | CASSEAPYERNTEAFF
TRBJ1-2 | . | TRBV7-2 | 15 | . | TGTGCCAGCAGCTTAGGTCCAGGGGCGATCTATGGCTACACCTTC | CASSLGPGAIYGYTF
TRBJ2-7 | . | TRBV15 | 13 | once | TGTGCCACCAGCAGACCCCCTCGGCACGAGCAGTACTTC | CATSRPPRHEQYF
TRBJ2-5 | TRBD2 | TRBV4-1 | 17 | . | TGCGCCAGCAGCCAAGACCGTAGCGGGAAGAAACCGGAGACCCAGTACTTC | CASSQDRSGKKPETQYF
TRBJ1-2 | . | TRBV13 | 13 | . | TGTGCCAGCAGCTTAGTTAATATGGGTGGCTACACCTTC | CASSLVNMGGYTF
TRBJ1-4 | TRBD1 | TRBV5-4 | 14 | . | TGTGCCAGCAGCGTAACAGGGGGCGGTGAAAAACTGTTTTTT | CASSVTGGGEKLFF
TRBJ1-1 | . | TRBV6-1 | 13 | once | TGTGCCAGCAGTGAAGTCAGGTCCGCTGAAGCTTTCTTT | CASSEVRSAEAFF
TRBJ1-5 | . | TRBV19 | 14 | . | TGTGCCAGTAGTATCCCCCCAAGGGATCAGCCCCAGCATTTT | CASSIPPRDQPQHF
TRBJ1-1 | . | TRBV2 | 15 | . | TGTGCCAGCAGTGAAGCGTCAATGCGGGCCACTGAAGCTTTCTTT | CASSEASMRATEAFF
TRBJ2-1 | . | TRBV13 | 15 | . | TGTGCCAGCAGCCACACTGGGGGATCCTACAATGAGCAGTTCTTC | CASSHTGGSYNEQFF